One sample yielded the 24 T cell receptor beta chains listed below, sequenced in a study of cytomegalovirus exposure and HLA in healthy donors. PCR employed 60 Vbeta and 13 Jbeta primers. Method: immunoSEQ multiplex PCR; TCRdb's copy keeps in-frame clones and lacks some. Seen here are about 190,000 clones, around 86% observed once, and the top ten hold roughly 6%. The specimen was PBMCs. Receptors originate from a man between 35 and 55 years old in good health and CMV-seropositive.

J is TRBJ2-2 and V is TRBV7-2, with TRBD1 matching 7 bases. The CDR3 extends over 16 amino acids. The V segment lost 7 bases and the J segment 4 bases; nucleotides outside the gene matches: 12. Germline-derived CDR1 and CDR2 are SGHTA and FQGNSA. The CDR3 is CASNVEGASRTGELFF. The CDR3 region has the DNA TGTGCCAGCAACGTCGAGGGGGCCAGCCGCACCGGGGAGCTGTTTTTT.

This chain joins TRBV4-3 and TRBJ2-2, with 8 bases matching TRBD1. The CDR3 sequence is 14 residues long. J gave up 5 bases and V 1 base, and 0 bases lay outside the gene matches. Germline loops: CDR1 LGHNA, CDR2 YSLEER. The CDR3 reads CASSQGQGTGELFF. The CDR3 nucleotides are TGCGCCAGCAGCCAAGGACAGGGGACCGGGGAGCTGTTTTTT.

CDR3 bases: TGTGCCATCAGTGAAGGGGGCGGAAGCACAGATACGCAGTATTTT. Amino acids: CAISEGGGSTDTQYF. This sequence joins TRBV10-3 and TRBJ2-3; 7 bases line up with TRBD1. The CDR3 length is 15 residues. After removal of 3 bases from V and 0 bases from J, the junction contained 3 bases not matched to a gene. The V gene's germline CDR1 is ENHRY and CDR2 SYGVKD.

The gene calls are TRBV5-1 and TRBJ2-1; possible D gene TRBD1, 8 bases. V was trimmed by 7 bases and J by 10 bases, leaving 18 bases between them. CDR1 and CDR2 from the germline V gene are SGHRS and YFSETQ. The length of the CDR3 is 13 residues. CDR3 loop: CASALTGGGEQFF. CDR3 sequence (DNA): TGCGCCAGCGCGCTCACAGGGGGGGGAGAGCAGTTCTTC.

A single count supports this clone. The gene calls are TRBV5-4 and TRBJ2-3; 7 bases match TRBD2. V was pared by 4 bases and J by 1 base, with 3 bases of the junction left unmatched. CDR3 length: 14 residues. Germline V gene lookup returns CDR1 SGHNT and CDR2 YYREEE (reference sequence). The chain's CDR3 is CASSRRGGTDTQYF. The CDR3 DNA is TGTGCCAGCAGCCGCCGGGGGGGCACAGATACGCAGTATTTT. The whole variable domain, filled in from reference TRBV5-4 and TRBJ2-3, reads ETGVTQSPTHLIKTRGQQVTLRCSSQSGHNTVSWYQQALGQGPQFIFQYYREEENGRGNFPPRFSGLQFPNYSSELNVNALELDDSALYLCASSRRGGTDTQYFGPGTRLTVL.

The V call is TRBV9, the J call TRBJ2-5; TRBD2 agrees at 8 bases. V lost 4 bases and J lost 11; bases outside the gene matches: 10. The V gene's germline CDR1 is SGDLS and CDR2 YYNGEE. CDR3 length: 13 amino acids. The CDR3 loop reads CASSSSGLEGQYF. CDR3 bases: TGTGCCAGCAGCTCATCGGGACTAGAGGGGCAGTACTTC.

The chain is built from TRBV7-2 and TRBJ2-2, with TRBD1 as a possible D gene (5 bases). This CDR3 region has 16 residues. The germline CDR1 and CDR2 sequences are SGHTA and FQGNSA. V was cut by 1 base and J by 4 bases, with 13 bases left in between. CDR3 residues: CASSLGIRVSTGELFF. Written as DNA, the CDR3 is TGTGCCAGCAGCTTAGGTATCAGGGTGAGCACCGGGGAGCTGTTTTTT. Full variable domain (remainder filled in from reference TRBV7-2 and TRBJ2-2): GAGVSQSPSNKVTEKGKDVELRCDPISGHTALYWYRQSLGQGLEFLIYFQGNSAPDKSGLPSDRFSAERTGGSVSTLTIQRTQQEDSAVYLCASSLGIRVSTGELFFGEGSRLTVL.

This clone showed up just once. The gene calls are TRBV7-8 and TRBJ1-1; TRBD1 is a possible D gene (5 bases). V gave up 2 bases and J gave up 6 bases, with 16 bases separating them. CDR1 SGHVS and CDR2 FQNEAQ come from the germline V gene. The CDR3 has 15 amino acids. CDR3 in DNA: TGTGCCAGCAGCTTAAATCAGGGCCCCTCGTCTGAAGCTTTCTTT. Amino acid sequence: CASSLNQGPSSEAFF. Based on the CDR3 plus reference TRBV7-8 and TRBJ1-1, the full variable domain is GAGVSQSPRYKVAKRGQDVALRCDPISGHVSLFWYQQALGQGPEFLTYFQNEAQLDKSGLPSDRFFAERPEGSVSTLKIQRTQQEDSAVYLCASSLNQGPSSEAFFGQGTRLTVV.

The chain has TRBV9 and TRBJ1-2, with 9 bases matching TRBD1. With 0 bases clipped from V and 4 bases from J, the junction kept 10 bases outside the gene matches. This CDR3 has 17 residues. Germline loops: CDR1 SGDLS, CDR2 YYNGEE. CDR3 sequence (DNA): TGTGCCAGCAGCGTAGCTATCACAGGGGGCCGTAGCTATGGCTACACCTTC. As protein: CASSVAITGGRSYGYTF.

This CDR3 is CASSYGWTNYNSPLHF. In DNA, the CDR3 is TGTGCCAGCAGCTATGGATGGACAAACTATAATTCACCCCTCCACTTT. The rearrangement uses TRBV9 and TRBJ1-6; TRBD1 is a possible D gene (5 bases). CDR3 length: 16 residues. CDR1 SGDLS and CDR2 YYNGEE come from the germline V gene. Trimming left V 4 bases short and J 3 bases short, with 14 bases between.

V and J are TRBV5-4 and TRBJ1-1; perhaps TRBD1 as D (6 bases). The length of the CDR3 is 15 residues. V shed 0 bases and J shed 0 bases, with 9 bases lying between them. Germline assignment: CDR1 SGHNT and CDR2 YYREEE (reference sequence). For the CDR3, the DNA is TGTGCCAGCAGCTTGGAGGCAGGGGTGAACACTGAAGCTTTCTTT. Protein product: CASSLEAGVNTEAFF.

This clone rates as medium-sized. The genes are TRBV7-2 and TRBJ1-2; D is unclear. From germline, CDR1 is SGHTA and CDR2 FQGNSA. The CDR3 sequence is 13 residues long. Trimming took 5 bases from V and 4 from J, leaving 11 bases between them. For the CDR3, the DNA is TGTGCCAGCAGCCCAGACGGAGTCTATGGCTACACCTTC. This codes for CASSPDGVYGYTF.

The chain employs TRBV28 and TRBJ2-2; 7 bases fit TRBD1. V lost 7 bases, J lost 2 bases, and 7 bases stayed unmatched. CDR1 and CDR2 from the germline V gene are MDHEN and SYDVKM. The CDR3 extends over 15 amino acids. The CDR3 coding sequence is TGTGCCAGCACCATCACAGGGGTTAACACCGGGGAGCTGTTTTTT. Translated, it gives CASTITGVNTGELFF.

The rearrangement joins TRBV5-6 to TRBJ1-3; 11 bases line up with TRBD1. This CDR3 has 15 amino acids. J gave up 6 bases and V 4 bases, and 6 bases lay outside the gene matches. CDR1 and CDR2 from the germline V gene are SGHDT and YYEEEE. CDR3 protein: CASSTVGQGENTIYF. CDR3 in DNA: TGTGCCAGCAGCACTGTGGGACAGGGGGAAAACACCATATATTTT.

Comment on this clone: The same CDR3 is also encoded by other DNA sequences in this sample. The chain uses TRBV6-5 and TRBJ1-4, with TRBD1 as a possible D gene (5 bases). With 0 bases removed from V and 4 bases from J, the gap between germline ends came to 9 bases. The CDR3 loop spans 15 amino acids. Germline V gene sequence: CDR1 MNHEY, CDR2 SVGAGI. The CDR3 region has the DNA TGTGCCAGCAGTTACTCGGGGGGGAGTAATGAAAAACTGTTTTTT. It codes for CASSYSGGSNEKLFF.

This clone was recorded once. The chain recombines TRBV7-9 with TRBJ2-1; perhaps TRBD2 as D (6 bases). This CDR3 is built from 17 residues. CDR1 is SEHNR, CDR2 FQNEAQ, per germline (reference sequence). V was shortened by 2 bases and J by 1 base, with 15 bases between the two germline ends. The CDR3 DNA sequence: TGTGCCAGCAGCTTACAGGGAGGCGGCGTATCCTACAATGAGCAGTTCTTC. Amino acid sequence: CASSLQGGGVSYNEQFF.

The chain couples TRBV5-4 to TRBJ2-5, with 8 bases lining up with TRBD1. The DNA end is a closer match to TRBJ2-7, so the J assignment may be wrong. This CDR3 comprises 16 residues. Per germline, CDR1 SGHNT and CDR2 YYREEE (reference sequence). CDR3 bases: TGTGCCAGCAGCTGGGACTTGGGACAGGCTCTCCACGAGCAGTACTTC. Translation: CASSWDLGQALHEQYF.

The CDR3 DNA is TGTGCCAGCAGTCAGCTACAGGGGGCGGTCAACAAGCAGTACTTC. As protein: CASSQLQGAVNKQYF. The chain has TRBV6-1 and TRBJ2-7; 9 positions match TRBD1. The CDR3 is 15 residues long. Germline loops: CDR1 MNHNS, CDR2 SASEGT. V lost 5 bases, J lost 8 bases, and 13 bases stayed unmatched.

The chain recombines TRBV30 with TRBJ2-1, with TRBD1 as a possible D gene (5 bases). Trimming shortened V by 3 bases and J by 6 bases, and 12 bases separated the two germline ends. Germline CDR1 is GTSNPN and CDR2 is SVGIG (reference sequence). CDR3 size: 13 residues. CDR3 sequence reads: CAWRGWGGNEQFF. The DNA for the CDR3 is TGTGCCTGGAGGGGGTGGGGCGGCAATGAGCAGTTCTTC.

V is TRBV5-1 and J is TRBJ2-4, with D possibly being TRBD1 (5 bases). Germline assignment: CDR1 SGHRS and CDR2 YFSETQ. The CDR3 contains 14 residues. V dropped 3 bases and J dropped 1 base, with 8 bases sitting between them. The CDR3 region has the DNA TGCGCCAGCAGCTCAGCAGGGGCCAAAAACATTCAGTACTTC. Its protein is CASSSAGAKNIQYF.

This chain connects TRBV19 to TRBJ1-5; 10 nucleotides line up with TRBD1. CDR1 is LNHDA, CDR2 SQIVND, per germline (reference sequence). The CDR3 spans 17 residues. Trimming at V came to 5 bases and at J to 7 bases, leaving 14 bases not matched to a gene. DNA for the CDR3: TGTGCCAGTAGTCCGACCTTAGGGGGACAGGGGTTACAGCCCCAGCATTTT. Translating it yields CASSPTLGGQGLQPQHF. Variable domain in full (rest from reference TRBV19 and TRBJ1-5): DGGITQSPKYLFRKEGQNVTLSCEQNLNHDAMYWYRQDPGQGLRLIYYSQIVNDFQKGDIAEGYSVSREKKESFPLTVTSAQKNPTAFYLCASSPTLGGQGLQPQHFGDGTRLSIL.

The V call is TRBV7-9, the J call TRBJ2-7, with D possibly being TRBD1 (5 bases). V dropped 3 bases and J dropped 2 bases, with 11 bases sitting between them. Germline V gives CDR1 SEHNR, CDR2 FQNEAQ (reference sequence). The CDR3 totals 14 residues. The CDR3 sequence: CASSFSDSTYEQYF. Written as DNA, the CDR3 is TGTGCCAGCAGCTTCTCCGACAGTACCTACGAGCAGTACTTC.

This clone has a handful of counts. The V and J genes are TRBV7-3 and TRBJ2-2; 8 bases line up with TRBD1. Germline values: CDR1 SGHTA, CDR2 FQGTGA. CDR3 length equals 14 residues. Trimming removed 5 bases from V and 6 bases from J; junction bases left unmatched: 5. The CDR3 DNA reads as TGTGCCAGCAGCGCCGGACAGGGACCCGGGGAGCTGTTTTTT. Amino acids: CASSAGQGPGELFF. The entire variable domain, with the rest obtained from reference TRBV7-3 and TRBJ2-2, is as follows: GAGVSQTPSNKVTEKGKYVELRCDPISGHTALYWYRQSLGQGPEFLIYFQGTGAADDSGLPNDRFFAVRPEGSVSTLKIQRTERGDSAVYLCASSAGQGPGELFFGEGSRLTVL.

This sequence joins TRBV27 and TRBJ2-2; 7 bases match TRBD2. The CDR3 loop spans 16 amino acids. Germline CDR1 is MNHEY and CDR2 is SMNVEV (reference sequence). The J segment lost 0 bases and the V segment lost 3 bases, leaving 4 bases of the junction unmatched. Written as DNA, the CDR3 is TGTGCCAGCAGTTTCGGCGGGAGTACGAACACCGGGGAGCTGTTTTTT. Its translation: CASSFGGSTNTGELFF.